This TCR beta chain came from a study of metastatic and nonmetastatic thyroid tumors (dated by TCRdb to the early 2020s). About the investigation overall: The researchers compared repertoires between peripheral blood samples and tumor or nodule tissue samples from patients with malignant or benign thyroid disease.

Broad study findings and their caveats: In both blood and tumor samples, malignant tumors were reported to have significantly higher TCR beta diversity than benign nodules.

This clone was counted only a few times. No antigen is known for it. No base qualities exist here, and no much larger clone lies one base off it. No patient had received any treatment before thyroid surgery. The study retrospectively analysed patient clinical samples collected from the early 2010s to the late 2010s using T-cell receptor beta sequencing. Its CDR3 holds 17 amino acids, cysteine through phenylalanine. The only DNA kept is the CDR3, 51 bases in frame from the first base. As encoded in the germline V gene (reference sequence), CDR1 is LNHDA while CDR2 is SQIVND. Trimming at the junction amounts to 5 bases on V and 1 base on J, and the germline ends lie 19 bases apart. The library was produced with PCR. Instrument used: Illumina HiSeq 4000. High-throughput sequencing was used to profile the CDR3 region of the TCR beta-chain in every patient. The original pipeline was this. Drawing on CDR3 differences between clinicopathological groups, the researchers built a classifier meant to tell apart patients with distant-metastatic papillary thyroid cancer. To measure repertoire diversity the researchers used the Shannon index, while the Morisita-Horn index served to gauge how similar the tumor and blood repertoires were. Through fastp at Q25 and MiXCR, TCRdb rebuilt clones from the public reads, retaining in-frame beta chains. The V and J calls and clone size are TCRdb's, not the authors'. Present in this sample are around 14,000 clones, approximately 3.8% of which were seen just once. 25% to 30% of the sample rests with the top ten.

This sequence was found in a female donor with papillary thyroid cancer or a benign thyroid nodule (not recorded which). Some clones in this sample may be carry-over from other donors' samples. The sample taken for sequencing was tumor tissue. The sequence is built from TRBV19 and TRBJ2-3, and TRBD1 may be the D gene, going by 6 matching bases. The encoded CDR3 is CASSAYPGTQRTDTQYF. The DNA is as follows: TGTGCCAGTAGTGCGTACCCCGGGACACAACGCACAGATACGCAGTATTTT.